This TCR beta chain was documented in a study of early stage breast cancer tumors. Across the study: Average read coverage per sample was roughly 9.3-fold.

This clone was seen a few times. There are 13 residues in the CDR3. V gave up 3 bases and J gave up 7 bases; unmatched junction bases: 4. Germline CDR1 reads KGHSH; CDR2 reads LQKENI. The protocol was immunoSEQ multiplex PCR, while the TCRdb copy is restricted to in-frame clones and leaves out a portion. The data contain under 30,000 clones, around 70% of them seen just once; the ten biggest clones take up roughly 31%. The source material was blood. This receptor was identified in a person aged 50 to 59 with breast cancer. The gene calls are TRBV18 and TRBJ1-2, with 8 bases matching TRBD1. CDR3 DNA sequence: TGTGCCAGCTCACCCGGGACAGGTCGTGGCTACACCTTC. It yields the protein CASSPGTGRGYTF.